Sequencing of this T cell receptor beta chain was carried out in a study of blood T cell repertoires in COVID-19. Assay used: immunoSEQ multiplex PCR; TCRdb lists only in-frame clones, some missing. The table lists approximately 52,000 clones, 70% to 90% of them singletons. Trimming took 7 bases from V and 8 from J, leaving 21 bases between them. The CDR3 covers 15 residues. The V gene's germline CDR1 is LNHDA and CDR2 SQIVND (reference sequence). The TCR comes from a man aged 55 to 70 with acute or convalescent COVID-19. V usage is TRBV19 and J usage is TRBJ2-1, with a tentative D call TRBD2 (6 bases). The specimen was peripheral blood. The CDR3 DNA reads TGTGCCAGTATTGGGCGAACGGGAGACCTAGATGAGCAGTTCTTC. It codes for CASIGRTGDLDEQFF. Using reference TRBV19 and TRBJ2-1 for the parts outside the CDR3, the full variable domain is DGGITQSPKYLFRKEGQNVTLSCEQNLNHDAMYWYRQDPGQGLRLIYYSQIVNDFQKGDIAEGYSVSREKKESFPLTVTSAQKNPTAFYLCASIGRTGDLDEQFFGPGTRLTVL.